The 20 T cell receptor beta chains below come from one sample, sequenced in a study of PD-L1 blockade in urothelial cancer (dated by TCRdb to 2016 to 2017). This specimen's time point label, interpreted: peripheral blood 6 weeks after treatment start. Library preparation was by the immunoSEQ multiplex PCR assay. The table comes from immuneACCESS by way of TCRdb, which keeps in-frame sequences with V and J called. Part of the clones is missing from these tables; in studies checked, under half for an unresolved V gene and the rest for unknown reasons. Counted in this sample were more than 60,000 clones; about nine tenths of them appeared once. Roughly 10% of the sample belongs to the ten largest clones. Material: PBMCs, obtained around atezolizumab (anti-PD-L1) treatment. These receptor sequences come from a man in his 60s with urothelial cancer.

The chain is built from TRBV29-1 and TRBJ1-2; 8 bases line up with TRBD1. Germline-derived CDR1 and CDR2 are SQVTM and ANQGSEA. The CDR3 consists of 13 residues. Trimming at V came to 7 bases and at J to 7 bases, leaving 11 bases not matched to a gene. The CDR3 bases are TGCAGCGCCCAGCAGGGGGCGTCATCTGGCTACACCTTC. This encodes CSAQQGASSGYTF.

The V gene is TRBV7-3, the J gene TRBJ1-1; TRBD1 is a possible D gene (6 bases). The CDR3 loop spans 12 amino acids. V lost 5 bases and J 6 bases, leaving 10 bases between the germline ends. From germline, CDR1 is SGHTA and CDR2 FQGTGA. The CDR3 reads CASSGGGPEAFF. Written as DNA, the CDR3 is TGTGCCAGCAGCGGGGGGGGCCCTGAAGCTTTCTTT.

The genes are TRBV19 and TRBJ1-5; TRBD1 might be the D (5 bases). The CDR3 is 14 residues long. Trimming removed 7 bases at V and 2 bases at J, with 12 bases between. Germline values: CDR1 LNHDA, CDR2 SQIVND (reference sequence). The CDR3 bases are TGTGCCAGTAAGGCAGGGCAGGGCAATCAGCCCCAGCATTTT. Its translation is CASKAGQGNQPQHF.

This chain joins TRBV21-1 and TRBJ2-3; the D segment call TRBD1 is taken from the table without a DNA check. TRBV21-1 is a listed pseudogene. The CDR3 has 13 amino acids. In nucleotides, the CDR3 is TGTGCCAGTCGGCAGGGGCAGGGGGATACGCAGTATTTT. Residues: CASRQGQGDTQYF.

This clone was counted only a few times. This chain's CDR3 is CASSVVPGLVYEQYF. The DNA for the CDR3 is TGTGCCAGCAGCGTAGTTCCAGGCCTGGTCTACGAGCAGTACTTC. The V gene is TRBV9, the J gene TRBJ2-7; no definite D call. Germline CDR1 reads SGDLS; CDR2 reads YYNGEE. Trimming cost V 0 bases and J 3 bases, with 13 bases left between them. The CDR3 spans 15 residues.

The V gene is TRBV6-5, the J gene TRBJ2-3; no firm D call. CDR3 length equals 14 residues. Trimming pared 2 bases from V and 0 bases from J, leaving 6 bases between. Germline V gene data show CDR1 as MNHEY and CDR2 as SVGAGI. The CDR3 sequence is CASSYGGSTDTQYF. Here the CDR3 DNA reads TGTGCCAGCAGTTACGGCGGTAGCACAGATACGCAGTATTTT.

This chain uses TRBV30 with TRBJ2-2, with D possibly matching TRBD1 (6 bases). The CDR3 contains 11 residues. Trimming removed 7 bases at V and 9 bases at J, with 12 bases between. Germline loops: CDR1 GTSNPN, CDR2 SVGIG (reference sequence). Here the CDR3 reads CASRGSRELFF. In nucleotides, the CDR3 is TGTGCCTCCAGGGGAAGCAGGGAGCTGTTTTTT.

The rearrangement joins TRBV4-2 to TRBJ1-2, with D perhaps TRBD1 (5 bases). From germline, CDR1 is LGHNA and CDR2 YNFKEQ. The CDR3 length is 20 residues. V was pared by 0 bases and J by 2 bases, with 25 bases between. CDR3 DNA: TGTGCCAGCAGCCAAGATCTAAAGGGGAAGGATAGGGAGGGCAACTATGGCTACACCTTC. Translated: CASSQDLKGKDREGNYGYTF.

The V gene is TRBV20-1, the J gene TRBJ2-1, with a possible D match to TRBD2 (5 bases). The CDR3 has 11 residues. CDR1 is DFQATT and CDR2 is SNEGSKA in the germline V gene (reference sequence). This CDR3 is CIPGTYNEQFF. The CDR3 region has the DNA TGCATCCCGGGAACTTACAATGAGCAGTTCTTC.

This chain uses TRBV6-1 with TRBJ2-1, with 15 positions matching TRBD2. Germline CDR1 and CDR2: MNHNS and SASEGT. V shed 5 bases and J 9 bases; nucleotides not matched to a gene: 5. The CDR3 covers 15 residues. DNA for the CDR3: TGTGCCAGCAGTCCGGGACTAGCGGGGGGCGTTGAGCAGTTCTTC. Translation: CASSPGLAGGVEQFF.

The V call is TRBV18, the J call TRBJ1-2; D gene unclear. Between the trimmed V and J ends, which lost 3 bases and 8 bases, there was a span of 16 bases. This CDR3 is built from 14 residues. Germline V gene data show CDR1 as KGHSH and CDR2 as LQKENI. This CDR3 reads CASSPSPGTGGYTF. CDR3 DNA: TGTGCCAGCTCACCTTCGCCGGGAACGGGAGGCTACACCTTC.

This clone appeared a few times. DNA for the CDR3: TGTGCCAGCAGCAAAACCGGGACTCCCGTGAAGACCCAGTACTTC. The encoded protein is CASSKTGTPVKTQYF. The chain has TRBV28 and TRBJ2-5, with D possibly TRBD2 on 6 matching bases. V was cut by 6 bases and J by 6 bases, with 20 bases left in between. The CDR3 covers 15 residues. Looked up from germline, CDR1 is MDHEN and CDR2 is SYDVKM.

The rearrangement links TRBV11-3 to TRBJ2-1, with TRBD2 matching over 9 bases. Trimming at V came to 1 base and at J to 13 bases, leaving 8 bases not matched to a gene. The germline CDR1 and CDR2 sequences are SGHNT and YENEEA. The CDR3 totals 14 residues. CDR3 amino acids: CASSLAGGGGLQFF. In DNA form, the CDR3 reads TGTGCCAGCAGCTTAGCCGGCGGGGGGGGCCTTCAGTTCTTC.

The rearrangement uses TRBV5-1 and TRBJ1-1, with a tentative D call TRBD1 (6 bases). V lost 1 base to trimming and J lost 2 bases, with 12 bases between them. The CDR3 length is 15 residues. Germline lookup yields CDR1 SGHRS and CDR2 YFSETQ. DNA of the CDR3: TGCGCCAGCAGCTTGTCAGGGGAAAAAAACACTGAAGCTTTCTTT. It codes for CASSLSGEKNTEAFF. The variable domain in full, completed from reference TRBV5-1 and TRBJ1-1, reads KAGVTQTPRYLIKTRGQQVTLSCSPISGHRSVSWYQQTPGQGLQFLFEYFSETQRNKGNFPGRFSGRQFSNSRSEMNVSTLELGDSALYLCASSLSGEKNTEAFFGQGTRLTVV.

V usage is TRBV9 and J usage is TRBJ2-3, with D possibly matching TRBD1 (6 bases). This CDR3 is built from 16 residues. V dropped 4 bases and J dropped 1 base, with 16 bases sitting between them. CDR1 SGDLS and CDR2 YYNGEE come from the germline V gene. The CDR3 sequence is CASSPPGASRTDTQYF. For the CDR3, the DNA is TGTGCCAGCAGCCCACCAGGGGCTTCCCGCACAGATACGCAGTATTTT. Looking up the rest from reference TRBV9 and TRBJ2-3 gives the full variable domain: DSGVTQTPKHLITATGQRVTLRCSPRSGDLSVYWYQQSLDQGLQFLIQYYNGEERAKGNILERFSAQQFPDLHSELNLSSLELGDSALYFCASSPPGASRTDTQYFGPGTRLTVL.

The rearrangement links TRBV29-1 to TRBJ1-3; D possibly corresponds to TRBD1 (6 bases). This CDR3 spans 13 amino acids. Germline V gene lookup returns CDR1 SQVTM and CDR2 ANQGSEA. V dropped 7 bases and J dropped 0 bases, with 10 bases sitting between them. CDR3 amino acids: CSAGEGSGNTIYF. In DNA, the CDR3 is TGCAGCGCAGGGGAGGGCTCTGGAAACACCATATATTTT.

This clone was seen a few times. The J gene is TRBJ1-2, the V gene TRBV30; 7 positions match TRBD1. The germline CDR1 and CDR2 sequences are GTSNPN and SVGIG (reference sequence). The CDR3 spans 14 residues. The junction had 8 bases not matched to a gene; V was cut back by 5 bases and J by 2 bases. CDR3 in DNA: TGTGCCTGGGACACAGGGGTTTCCAACTATGGCTACACCTTC. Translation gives CAWDTGVSNYGYTF.

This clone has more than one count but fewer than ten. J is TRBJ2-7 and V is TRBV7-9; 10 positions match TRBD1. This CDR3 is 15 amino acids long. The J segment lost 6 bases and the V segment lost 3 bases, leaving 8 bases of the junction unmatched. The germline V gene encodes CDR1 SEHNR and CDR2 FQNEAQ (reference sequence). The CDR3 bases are TGTGCCAGCAGCTTTCCGGGGACAGGGGTGCTCGAGCAGTACTTC. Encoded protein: CASSFPGTGVLEQYF.

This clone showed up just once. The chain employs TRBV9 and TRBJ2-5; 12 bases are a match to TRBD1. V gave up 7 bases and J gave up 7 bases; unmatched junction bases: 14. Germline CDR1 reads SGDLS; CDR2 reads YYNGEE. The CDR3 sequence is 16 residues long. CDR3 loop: CASSGTGGLDEVTQYF. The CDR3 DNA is TGTGCCAGCTCCGGGACAGGGGGCCTGGATGAGGTGACCCAGTACTTC.

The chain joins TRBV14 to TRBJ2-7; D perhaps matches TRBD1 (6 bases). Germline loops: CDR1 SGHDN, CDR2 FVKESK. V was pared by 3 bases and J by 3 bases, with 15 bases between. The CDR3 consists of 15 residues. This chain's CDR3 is CASSHPGTRLYEQYF. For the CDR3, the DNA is TGTGCCAGCAGCCACCCCGGGACACGTCTCTACGAGCAGTACTTC.